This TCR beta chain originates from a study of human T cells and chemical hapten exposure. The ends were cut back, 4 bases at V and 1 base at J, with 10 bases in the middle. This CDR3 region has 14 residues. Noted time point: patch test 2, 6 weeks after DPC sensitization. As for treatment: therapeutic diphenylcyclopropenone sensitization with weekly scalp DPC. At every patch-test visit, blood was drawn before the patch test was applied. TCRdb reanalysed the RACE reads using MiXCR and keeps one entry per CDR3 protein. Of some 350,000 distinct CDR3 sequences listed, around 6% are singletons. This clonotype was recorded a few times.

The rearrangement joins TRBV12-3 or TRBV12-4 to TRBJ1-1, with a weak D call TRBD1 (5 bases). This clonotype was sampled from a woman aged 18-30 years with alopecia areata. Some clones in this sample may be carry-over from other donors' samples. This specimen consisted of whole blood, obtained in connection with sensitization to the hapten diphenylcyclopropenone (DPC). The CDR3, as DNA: TGTGCCAGCAGTTGGGACCATCCGAACACTGAAGCTTTCTTT. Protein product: CASSWDHPNTEAFF.